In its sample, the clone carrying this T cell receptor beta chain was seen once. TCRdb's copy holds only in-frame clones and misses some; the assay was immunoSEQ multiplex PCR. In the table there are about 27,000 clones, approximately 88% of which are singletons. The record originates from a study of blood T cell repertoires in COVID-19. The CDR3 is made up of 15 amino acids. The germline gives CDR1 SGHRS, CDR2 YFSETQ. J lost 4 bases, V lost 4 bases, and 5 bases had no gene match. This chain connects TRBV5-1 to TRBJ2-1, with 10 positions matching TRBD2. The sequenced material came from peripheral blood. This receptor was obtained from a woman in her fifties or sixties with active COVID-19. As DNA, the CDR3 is TGCGCCAGCAGCCTAGCGGGAGACTTTTACAATGAGCAGTTCTTC. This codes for CASSLAGDFYNEQFF.